This TCR beta chain was sequenced in a study of T cell responses to AZD1222 COVID-19 vaccine. Clones were sequenced by immunoSEQ multiplex PCR, and TCRdb holds only the in-frame ones, with some missing. The table has roughly 150,000 clones, 90% seen once; the top ten hold about 1.6%. The study's findings and limits: Baseline seropositivity characterized only a handful of AZD1222 recipients. Among spike-specific TCRs, nearly half reportedly target unmutated variant regions. Spike-specific TCRs gained breadth and depth after people received two AZD1222 doses.

In regard to this clone: The antigen remains unidentified.

The CDR3 runs to 16 residues. Germline V gives CDR1 MNHNY, CDR2 SVGAGI (reference sequence). Trimming cost V 6 bases and J 2 bases, with 17 bases left between them. The sequence derives from an adult who received the AZD1222 COVID-19 vaccine. V usage is TRBV6-6 and J usage is TRBJ2-1; possible D gene TRBD2, 6 bases. The input for sequencing was peripheral blood, taken 28 days after the second AZD1222 dose. CDR3 DNA: TGTGCCAGCAGAGACTCAGGGACTCGCGCCTACAATGAGCAGTTCTTC. It specifies CASRDSGTRAYNEQFF.